These T cell receptor beta chains were read from a single sample in a study of blood T cell repertoires in COVID-19. Data came from immunoSEQ multiplex PCR; TCRdb stores just in-frame clones and leaves some out. The sample carries around 180,000 clones, roughly 80% recorded once. The sample was peripheral blood. Every receptor here comes from an elderly woman with COVID-19, enrolled during active disease. The CDR3 runs from the conserved cysteine through the conserved F or W. The D gene is left open where the match is weak. Clone size, where shown, is once, few, many, or a class for clones that have expanded.

D,size,V,J,CDR3,DNA
TRBD1,NA,TRBV15,TRBJ2-7,CATRQSSYWDRGHLYF,TGTGCCACCAGACAGTCCTCGTATTGGGACAGGGGGCATTTGTACTTC
NA,NA,TRBV15,TRBJ1-2,CATSRDRAGKDYGYTF,TGTGCCACCAGCAGAGATAGGGCAGGGAAGGACTATGGCTACACCTTC
NA,NA,TRBV6-6,TRBJ2-7,CASSYGQSAGSYEQYF,TGTGCCAGCAGTTACGGGCAATCTGCGGGCTCCTACGAGCAGTACTTC
TRBD1,NA,TRBV11-3,TRBJ1-6,CASSPRTGFSPLHF,TGTGCCAGCAGCCCCCGGACAGGGTTCTCACCCCTCCACTTT
TRBD2,NA,TRBV24-1,TRBJ2-2,CATSDFGGSYTGELFF,TGTGCCACCAGTGATTTCGGCGGGAGCTACACCGGGGAGCTGTTTTTT
NA,NA,TRBV5-4,TRBJ1-1,CASTFGNTEAFF,TGTGCCAGCACTTTCGGGAACACTGAAGCTTTCTTT
TRBD2,once,TRBV5-1,TRBJ2-2,CASSGGLDTGELFF,TGCGCCAGCAGCGGGGGACTAGACACCGGGGAGCTGTTTTTT
NA,NA,TRBV2,TRBJ2-5,CASSDFSRETQYF,TGTGCCAGCAGTGACTTTTCGAGGGAGACCCAGTACTTC
NA,NA,TRBV2,TRBJ2-3,CASSEVNTGSDTQYF,TGTGCCAGCAGTGAAGTCAACACGGGGTCAGATACGCAGTATTTT
NA,NA,TRBV28,TRBJ1-6,CASSVPGPGILYNSPLHF,TGTGCCAGCAGTGTGCCTGGCCCAGGGATCCTCTATAATTCACCCCTCCACTTT
NA,NA,TRBV19,TRBJ1-1,CASSIRELNTEAFF,TGTGCCAGTAGTATACGAGAACTGAACACTGAAGCTTTCTTT
TRBD2,NA,TRBV28,TRBJ2-7,CASKRAGGSYEQYF,TGTGCCAGCAAGAGAGCGGGAGGATCCTACGAGCAGTACTTC
NA,NA,TRBV4-2,TRBJ2-7,CASSQISRGYSYEQYF,TGTGCCAGCAGCCAAATCTCGCGTGGTTACTCCTACGAGCAGTACTTC
TRBD2,few,TRBV2,TRBJ2-5,CASSGVRGVEETQYF,TGTGCCAGCAGCGGAGTCCGGGGGGTTGAAGAGACCCAGTACTTC
NA,many,TRBV7-3,TRBJ2-5,CASSLLGGARETQYF,TGTGCCAGCAGCTTATTAGGGGGGGCTCGAGAGACCCAGTACTTC
TRBD1,NA,TRBV11-2,TRBJ2-2,CASSLAGQGFRTGELFF,TGTGCCAGCAGCTTAGCGGGACAGGGGTTTAGGACCGGGGAGCTGTTTTTT
NA,once,TRBV19,TRBJ2-2,CASSILPGDWAGELFF,TGTGCCAGTAGTATACTCCCAGGGGATTGGGCCGGGGAGCTGTTTTTT
TRBD1,few,TRBV6-5,TRBJ2-2,CASSYSTGGTGELFF,TGTGCCAGCAGTTACTCGACAGGGGGCACCGGGGAGCTGTTTTTT
NA,NA,TRBV5-1,TRBJ1-5,CASSLRFDQPQHF,TGCGCCAGCAGCCTACGGTTTGATCAGCCCCAGCATTTT
NA,NA,TRBV5-1,TRBJ2-1,CASSLGGAEQFF,TGCGCCAGCAGCCTAGGGGGAGCCGAGCAGTTCTTC
NA,few,TRBV5-1,TRBJ2-5,CASSLEPGLQTQYF,TGCGCCAGCAGCTTGGAGCCGGGGTTGCAGACCCAGTACTTC
TRBD1,NA,TRBV14,TRBJ2-5,CASSLTGGRETQYF,TGTGCCAGCAGCTTGACAGGGGGCCGTGAGACCCAGTACTTC
TRBD1,NA,TRBV7-3,TRBJ2-7,CASSLDPGTGLHEQYF,TGTGCCAGCAGCTTAGATCCCGGGACAGGGCTACACGAGCAGTACTTC
NA,few,TRBV6-6,TRBJ2-2,CASSYFVGVNTGELFF,TGTGCCAGCAGTTACTTCGTCGGAGTCAACACCGGGGAGCTGTTTTTT
TRBD1,NA,TRBV2,TRBJ2-7,CASSDPRGRYEQYF,TGTGCCAGCAGTGATCCCAGGGGGCGGTACGAGCAGTACTTC
NA,NA,TRBV6-5,TRBJ1-1,CASRTGAMNTEAFF,TGTGCCAGCAGAACAGGAGCTATGAACACTGAAGCTTTCTTT
NA,NA,TRBV19,TRBJ1-5,CASSIVTHYQPQHF,TGTGCCAGTAGTATAGTTACGCACTATCAGCCCCAGCATTTT
NA,NA,TRBV3-1/TRBV3-2,TRBJ1-3,CASRGGNTIYF,TGTGCCAGCCGGGGGGGAAACACCATATATTTT
NA,NA,TRBV19,TRBJ1-1,CASSTRTASEAFF,TGTGCCAGTAGTACCCGGACTGCATCTGAAGCTTTCTTT
TRBD1,NA,TRBV5-6,TRBJ1-1,CASSLAHRGTEAFF,TGTGCCAGCAGCTTGGCTCACAGGGGCACTGAAGCTTTCTTT
TRBD1,NA,TRBV28,TRBJ1-3,CASSSWTGTGSSGNTIYF,TGTGCCAGCAGCAGTTGGACCGGGACAGGGAGCTCTGGAAACACCATATATTTT
NA,NA,TRBV12-3/TRBV12-4,TRBJ2-7,CASSRDSYEQYF,TGTGCCAGCAGTCGAGACAGCTACGAGCAGTACTTC
TRBD2,NA,TRBV2,TRBJ2-7,CASSDGGLVLYEQYF,TGTGCCAGCAGTGATGGAGGACTAGTTCTATACGAGCAGTACTTC
NA,NA,TRBV5-1,TRBJ2-1,CASSFGAASSYNEQFF,TGCGCCAGCAGCTTTGGGGCAGCTAGCTCCTACAATGAGCAGTTCTTC
NA,once,TRBV5-1,TRBJ2-1,CASSLVGGPYNEQFF,TGCGCCAGCAGCTTGGTCGGGGGGCCTTACAATGAGCAGTTCTTC
TRBD1,NA,TRBV9,TRBJ2-5,CASSFRDRATLGTQYF,TGTGCCAGCAGCTTCCGGGACAGGGCCACCTTAGGGACCCAGTACTTC
TRBD1,once,TRBV9,TRBJ2-7,CASSPGQGAGEQYF,TGTGCCAGCAGCCCGGGACAGGGGGCAGGGGAGCAGTACTTC
TRBD2,NA,TRBV28,TRBJ2-7,CASRDFRGGISSYEQYF,TGTGCCAGCAGAGACTTTCGGGGAGGGATTAGCTCCTACGAGCAGTACTTC
TRBD2,NA,TRBV11-2,TRBJ2-1,CASSPLVRLAAYNEQFF,TGTGCCAGCAGCCCCCTAGTAAGACTAGCGGCTTACAATGAGCAGTTCTTC
NA,NA,TRBV21-1,TRBJ1-2,CASSKSGKGYTF,TGTGCCAGCAGCAAGTCAGGGAAGGGCTACACCTTC
NA,once,TRBV11-3,TRBJ2-4,CASSLARGAKNIQYF,TGTGCCAGCAGCTTAGCAAGGGGTGCCAAAAACATTCAGTACTTC
NA,NA,TRBV5-1,TRBJ1-2,CASSLTYLYGYTF,TGCGCCAGCAGCCTGACATACCTCTATGGCTACACCTTC
NA,NA,TRBV7-9,TRBJ1-1,CASSPPSLTGSTFF,TGTGCCAGCAGCCCCCCTTCCTTGACAGGATCGACTTTCTTT
NA,NA,TRBV18,TRBJ2-5,CASSPGAETQYF,TGTGCCAGCTCACCGGGGGCTGAGACCCAGTACTTC
NA,NA,TRBV9,TRBJ1-4,CASSPQGATNEKLFF,TGTGCCAGCAGCCCTCAGGGTGCAACTAATGAAAAACTGTTTTTT
TRBD2,NA,TRBV10-3,TRBJ2-3,CAISEPGLVVKGTQYF,TGTGCCATCAGTGAGCCGGGACTAGTGGTAAAGGGTACGCAGTATTTT
NA,NA,TRBV19,TRBJ1-1,CASRHPVRNTEAFF,TGTGCCAGTAGACACCCCGTAAGGAACACTGAAGCTTTCTTT
NA,NA,TRBV5-1,TRBJ1-2,CASSLDGADYGYTF,TGCGCCAGCAGCTTGGATGGGGCTGATTACGGCTACACCTTC